The clone carrying this T cell receptor beta chain has a handful of counts. The data derive from a study of early T cells in non-severe SARS-CoV-2 infection. Using its own MiXCR run on the 5' RACE reads, TCRdb lists one record per CDR3 protein. The sample lists 60,000 to 80,000 distinct CDR3 sequences, less than 15% occurring once. Losses at the gene ends were 5 bases for V and 2 bases for J; bases not matched to a gene: 4. In germline, CDR1 is MNHEY, CDR2 SMNVEV (reference sequence). The CDR3 has 16 amino acids. The sequence derives from an adult who was a healthcare worker with PCR-confirmed SARS-CoV-2 infection or an uninfected control (not recorded which). Sequences were obtained from whole blood. The chain joins TRBV27 to TRBJ2-1; 12 nucleotides agree with TRBD2. The CDR3 loop reads CASSPSSGRAYNEQFF. The CDR3 DNA reads as TGTGCCAGCAGTCCGTCTAGCGGGAGGGCCTACAATGAGCAGTTCTTC.